This is a list of T cell receptor beta chains from one sample in a study of blood T cells in healthy people across ages. TCRdb fed the 5' RACE reads into MiXCR, producing one record per CDR3 protein. The sample records roughly 680,000 distinct CDR3 sequences, 45% to 50% being singletons. The sequencing input was blood. The receptors originated from an older woman in good health. Each CDR3 is given without its conserved first and last residue.

J: .; V: TRBV27; CDR3: ASSLTLAGGYEQY
J: TRBJ2-1; V: TRBV29-1; CDR3: SVKTKIAGEQF
J: TRBJ2-5; V: TRBV20-1; CDR3: SARFTINWETQY
J: TRBJ2-7; V: TRBV7-2; CDR3: ASSLDRGHYEQY
J: TRBJ1-2; V: TRBV7-2; CDR3: ASSFGGLANYGYT
J: TRBJ2-2; V: TRBV25-1; CDR3: ASSHPRVFGVLF
J: TRBJ2-1; V: TRBV5-1; CDR3: TSSPLGPYNEQF
J: TRBJ2-1; V: TRBV7-3; CDR3: ASSRQGLGRNEQF
J: TRBJ2-7; V: TRBV28; CDR3: ASSETGTGGEYEQY
J: TRBJ1-1; V: TRBV7-2; CDR3: ASSSQGPLMNTEAF
J: .; V: TRBV2; CDR3: ASSESGTDTYEQY
J: TRBJ2-1; V: TRBV12-3/TRBV12-4; CDR3: ASRNSYEQF
J: TRBJ2-5; V: TRBV7-8; CDR3: ASSVPLAGVETQY
J: TRBJ2-7; V: TRBV27; CDR3: ASTLKGTSGISSYEQY
J: TRBJ2-4; V: TRBV4-3; CDR3: ASSQGQGRDIQY
J: TRBJ2-3; V: TRBV20-1; CDR3: SAPLQGTGDPDTQY